This T cell receptor beta chain stems from a study of beta chain features in type 1 diabetes. Study-level findings and limits: TCRB CDR3 length was moderately but significantly reduced in all four CD4+ subsets of Type 1 diabetes patients.

As every portion of the isolated RNA was reverse transcribed, the sequencing read expressed TCRB transcripts. Method: immunoSEQ multiplex PCR; TCRdb's copy keeps in-frame clones and lacks some. The sample contains some 160,000 clones, 6.5% to 8.5% of which appear only once. J lost 3 bases, V lost 7 bases, and 8 bases had no gene match. CDR1 SGHRS and CDR2 YFSETQ come from the germline V gene. The CDR3 loop spans 14 amino acids. In the case of this clone: Its antigen is as yet unknown.

The source is a woman aged 18 to 35 with type 1 diabetes. This chain links TRBV5-1 with TRBJ1-2, with TRBD1 identical over 8 bases. The specimen was central memory CD4+ T cells from blood. The CDR3 DNA is TGCGCCAGCCGACCGGTGGACAGGGACTATGGCTACACCTTC. This encodes CASRPVDRDYGYTF.